Below are 30 T cell receptor beta chains sequenced from a single sample in a study of cytomegalovirus exposure and HLA in healthy donors. PCR employed 60 Vbeta and 13 Jbeta primers. The protocol was immunoSEQ multiplex PCR, while the TCRdb copy is restricted to in-frame clones and leaves out a portion. The data contain 60,000 to 70,000 clones, roughly 73% of them singletons. Sequenced input: PBMCs. Receptor source: a male donor in good health and CMV-seropositive.

The chain employs TRBV9 and TRBJ2-5; D is unclear. There are 11 residues in the CDR3. Trimming pared 4 bases from V and 7 bases from J, leaving 8 bases between. In germline, CDR1 is SGDLS, CDR2 YYNGEE. CDR3: CASSPGGTQYF. CDR3 nucleotide sequence: TGTGCCAGCAGCCCCGGTGGGACCCAGTACTTC.

The chain has TRBV4-3 and TRBJ2-1; 8 nucleotides agree with TRBD2. Germline V gene sequence: CDR1 LGHNA, CDR2 YSLEER. There are 16 residues in the CDR3. V was pared by 3 bases and J by 4 bases, with 8 bases of the junction left unmatched. The CDR3 protein is CASSQPTSGNYNEQFF. CDR3 bases: TGCGCCAGCAGCCAGCCTACTAGCGGAAATTACAATGAGCAGTTCTTC.

The CDR3 protein is CASSLAGVGGSPLHF. For the CDR3, the DNA is TGTGCCAGCAGCTTAGCCGGGGTAGGCGGTTCACCCCTCCACTTT. The V gene is TRBV7-2, the J gene TRBJ1-6; D is unresolved. Trimming left V 0 bases short and J 9 bases short, with 12 bases between. Per the germline V gene, CDR1 is SGHTA and CDR2 is FQGNSA. This CDR3 is built from 15 residues.

V gene TRBV19 combines with J gene TRBJ1-2, with D tentatively TRBD1 (5 bases). Germline CDR1 LNHDA, CDR2 SQIVND (reference sequence). The CDR3 runs to 17 residues. V lost 2 bases and J lost 3, with 19 bases in between. CDR3 protein: CASSITGRRTGDYGYTF. Written as DNA, the CDR3 is TGTGCCAGTAGTATAACTGGCAGGCGGACGGGGGACTATGGCTACACCTTC. Looking up the rest from reference TRBV19 and TRBJ1-2 gives the full variable domain: DGGITQSPKYLFRKEGQNVTLSCEQNLNHDAMYWYRQDPGQGLRLIYYSQIVNDFQKGDIAEGYSVSREKKESFPLTVTSAQKNPTAFYLCASSITGRRTGDYGYTFGSGTRLTVV.

This rearrangement joins TRBV28 to TRBJ2-5; 8 positions agree with TRBD2. Per the germline V gene, CDR1 is MDHEN and CDR2 is SYDVKM. V dropped 5 bases and J dropped 1; count of bases not matched to a gene: 9. The CDR3 is made up of 16 amino acids. The CDR3 reads CASSPRGGGFQETQYF. The CDR3 nucleotides read TGTGCCAGCAGTCCTCGCGGCGGGGGGTTCCAAGAGACCCAGTACTTC.

This clone was recorded a few times. As DNA, the CDR3 is TGTGCCTGGGGTCAGTGGTCCTCACCCCTCCACTTT. It yields the protein CAWGQWSSPLHF. The chain joins TRBV30 to TRBJ1-6; D is unresolved. The germline V gene encodes CDR1 GTSNPN and CDR2 SVGIG (reference sequence). V lost 5 bases and J 10 bases, leaving 12 bases between the germline ends. There are 12 residues in the CDR3.

V is TRBV6-4 and J is TRBJ2-1; maybe TRBD2 (6 bases). The V gene lost 7 bases and the J gene lost 5 bases, with 15 bases spanning the gap. From germline, CDR1 is MRHNA and CDR2 SNTAGT. There are 14 residues in the CDR3. This CDR3 is CASIRGTVDNEQFF. Here the CDR3 DNA reads TGTGCCAGCATTCGGGGGACTGTGGACAATGAGCAGTTCTTC.

The chain carries TRBV6-6 and TRBJ1-1; D is unclear. The germline CDR1 and CDR2 sequences are MNHNY and SVGAGI (reference sequence). V was cut by 1 base and J by 5 bases, with 8 bases left in between. The CDR3 has 13 amino acids. As DNA, the CDR3 is TGTGCCAGCAGTTACTTGCAGGCTACTGAAGCTTTCTTT. Translation gives CASSYLQATEAFF.

For this clone: In the same sample, other DNA sequences code for this CDR3. The V and J genes are TRBV11-3 and TRBJ1-1; D may be TRBD1 (6 bases). Germline V gene lookup returns CDR1 SGHNT and CDR2 YENEEA. The CDR3 sequence is 14 residues long. V was clipped by 1 base and J by 1 base, with 7 bases between them. CDR3 sequence (DNA): TGTGCCAGCAGCTTAGGCAGGGGGAACACTGAAGCTTTCTTT. Its protein is CASSLGRGNTEAFF.

V gene TRBV18 combines with J gene TRBJ1-1; D may be TRBD1 (5 bases). The V end lost 2 bases, the J end lost 1 base, and 14 bases lay between the germline ends. Germline V gives CDR1 KGHSH, CDR2 LQKENI. The CDR3 contains 16 residues. The CDR3 region is CASSPALPTANTEAFF. The CDR3 coding sequence is TGTGCCAGCTCACCAGCTCTTCCGACAGCGAACACTGAAGCTTTCTTT.

The chain has TRBV28 and TRBJ1-5, with a weak D call TRBD1 (5 bases). The CDR3 extends over 16 amino acids. V dropped 5 bases and J dropped 3 bases, with 17 bases sitting between them. The germline V gene encodes CDR1 MDHEN and CDR2 SYDVKM. CDR3 in DNA: TGTGCCAGCAGTCTCCAGGGTTTGGGGTTCAATCAGCCCCAGCATTTT. It specifies CASSLQGLGFNQPQHF.

The rearrangement links TRBV27 to TRBJ1-1; possibly TRBD1 for D (6 bases). This CDR3 contains 13 residues. V was cut by 5 bases and J by 4 bases, with 11 bases left in between. In germline, CDR1 is MNHEY, CDR2 SMNVEV (reference sequence). The CDR3 bases are TGTGCCAGCAGTCTGGGGGCCTTCACTGAAGCTTTCTTT. It encodes CASSLGAFTEAFF.

The CDR3 is CASSLWQGSTSNEQFF. The CDR3 bases are TGTGCCAGCAGCTTATGGCAGGGGTCAACCTCCAATGAGCAGTTCTTC. The chain joins TRBV7-9 to TRBJ2-1; a weak D match, TRBD1 (6 bases). This CDR3 is 16 amino acids long. Trimming left V 2 bases short and J 6 bases short, with 17 bases between. Germline CDR1 SEHNR, CDR2 FQNEAQ (reference sequence).

The gene calls are TRBV10-3 and TRBJ1-2; the D gene is possibly TRBD1 (5 bases). Germline V lookup: CDR1 ENHRY, CDR2 SYGVKD. CDR3 length: 13 residues. V was shortened by 7 bases and J by 2 bases, with 11 bases between the two germline ends. CDR3 sequence (DNA): TGTGCCATCACTGCCAGGGCAAACTATGGCTACACCTTC. Its translation is CAITARANYGYTF.

The chain carries TRBV7-2 and TRBJ2-7; 10 bases map to TRBD1. The CDR3 contains 15 residues. V gave up 5 bases and J gave up 4 bases; unmatched junction bases: 8. Per germline, CDR1 SGHTA and CDR2 FQGNSA. CDR3 coding DNA: TGTGCCAGCAGCGGGCGGGACAGGGGTAAATACGAGCAGTACTTC. It codes for CASSGRDRGKYEQYF.

The rearrangement links TRBV6-1 to TRBJ1-5; no definite D call. With 3 bases removed from V and 3 bases from J, the gap between germline ends came to 12 bases. Germline assignment: CDR1 MNHNS and CDR2 SASEGT. The CDR3 contains 15 residues. Here the CDR3 DNA reads TGTGCCAGCAGTGATGGTCGTGCGTACAATCAGCCCCAGCATTTT. It encodes CASSDGRAYNQPQHF.

V gene TRBV10-2 combines with J gene TRBJ2-3; TRBD1 matches 9 bases. CDR1 and CDR2 (germline): WSHSY, SAAADI. V was pared by 8 bases and J by 4 bases, with 10 bases of the junction left unmatched. This CDR3 spans 15 amino acids. Written as DNA, the CDR3 is TGCGCCAGCCGAGGACAGGGGTTAATATCAGATACGCAGTATTTT. Its protein is CASRGQGLISDTQYF.

The chain recombines TRBV2 with TRBJ2-7; D is unresolved. This CDR3 contains 14 residues. CDR1 is SNHLY, CDR2 FYNNEI, per germline. Trimming took off 1 base at V and 3 bases at J, with 10 bases between the two ends. The CDR3 bases are TGTGCCAGCAGTGAAGGAAGAGTAATCTACGAGCAGTACTTC. This codes for CASSEGRVIYEQYF.

This rearrangement joins TRBV11-1 to TRBJ1-1; the match to TRBD1 covers 10 bases. Germline V CDR1 and CDR2: SGHAT, FQDESV (reference sequence). The CDR3 is 13 amino acids. The junction had 4 bases not matched to a gene; V was cut back by 6 bases and J by 6 bases. The CDR3 DNA follows: TGTGCCAGCAGTCAGGACAGGGGGGCTGAAGCTTTCTTT. Translation gives CASSQDRGAEAFF.

V is TRBV2 and J is TRBJ2-5; TRBD2 aligns across 8 bases. The V gene end was trimmed by 4 bases and the J gene end by 5 bases; junction bases not matched to a gene: 6. Germline V lookup: CDR1 SNHLY, CDR2 FYNNEI. The CDR3 consists of 14 residues. The DNA of the CDR3 is TGTGCCAGCAGTGCAAGAGCGGGGGTGGAGACCCAGTACTTC. Translated, it gives CASSARAGVETQYF. Variable domain in full (rest from reference TRBV2 and TRBJ2-5): EPEVTQTPSHQVTQMGQEVILRCVPISNHLYFYWYRQILGQKVEFLVSFYNNEISEKSEIFDDQFSVERPDGSNFTLKIRSTKLEDSAMYFCASSARAGVETQYFGPGTRLLVL.

The V and J genes are TRBV7-7 and TRBJ1-4, with D tentatively TRBD1 (6 bases). In germline, CDR1 is SSHAT, CDR2 FNYEAQ (reference sequence). The CDR3 has 19 residues. V was pared by 2 bases and J by 4 bases, with 23 bases between. CDR3: CASSLMGGGRGKNNEKLFF. The CDR3 DNA reads TGTGCCAGCAGCTTAATGGGGGGAGGGAGGGGGAAAAATAATGAAAAACTGTTTTTT.

This chain uses TRBV27 with TRBJ2-7; 10 bases are a match to TRBD1. V gave up 8 bases and J gave up 5 bases; unmatched junction bases: 9. CDR1 is MNHEY, CDR2 SMNVEV, per germline (reference sequence). The CDR3 is made up of 14 amino acids. Here the CDR3 reads CASRPRQGADEQYF. CDR3 coding DNA: TGTGCCAGCCGGCCACGACAGGGGGCTGACGAGCAGTACTTC.

The gene calls are TRBV29-1 and TRBJ2-5, with 11 bases that match TRBD1. Germline CDR1 reads SQVTM; CDR2 reads ANQGSEA. The J segment lost 5 bases and the V segment lost 7 bases, leaving 6 bases of the junction unmatched. This CDR3 is 13 amino acids long. CDR3 sequence reads: CSDRTGGRETQYF. The CDR3 DNA reads TGCAGCGACCGGACAGGGGGCCGGGAGACCCAGTACTTC.

The V gene is TRBV10-3, the J gene TRBJ1-1; D gene unclear. V lost 2 bases to trimming and J lost 2 bases, with 9 bases between them. Germline V CDR1 and CDR2: ENHRY, SYGVKD. The length of the CDR3 is 14 residues. The CDR3 sequence is CAISEGGFNTEAFF. Here the CDR3 DNA reads TGTGCCATCAGTGAGGGAGGATTCAACACTGAAGCTTTCTTT.

This clone appeared once. The chain is built from TRBV2 and TRBJ2-5, with a possible D match to TRBD1 (6 bases). This CDR3 comprises 14 residues. CDR1 is SNHLY, CDR2 FYNNEI, per germline. The germline V and J ends were trimmed by 5 bases and 5 bases, with 15 bases remaining between them. The CDR3 reads CASSLAGESETQYF. The CDR3 nucleotides are TGTGCCAGCAGTTTAGCAGGGGAGTCGGAGACCCAGTACTTC.

The genes are TRBV10-3 and TRBJ2-1, with 8 bases that match TRBD1. V dropped 9 bases and J dropped 7; count of bases not matched to a gene: 8. The CDR3 sequence is 13 residues long. The germline V gene encodes CDR1 ENHRY and CDR2 SYGVKD. CDR3 DNA sequence: TGTGCCATGGGGGGACAGGAGTGGAATGAGCAGTTCTTC. Protein: CAMGGQEWNEQFF.

The rearrangement links TRBV9 to TRBJ1-2, with 9 bases fitting TRBD1. The CDR3 covers 14 residues. Germline V gives CDR1 SGDLS, CDR2 YYNGEE. V lost 0 bases to trimming and J lost 5 bases; unmatched junction nucleotides: 2. DNA for the CDR3: TGTGCCAGCAGCGTAGATGACAGGGGGTATGGCTACACCTTC. Its translation: CASSVDDRGYGYTF.

CDR3 in DNA: TGTGCCGGAAACAGGGGACCGGGCTATGGCTACACCTTC. This sequence encodes CAGNRGPGYGYTF. V and J are TRBV30 and TRBJ1-2; 7 nucleotides line up with TRBD1. J was trimmed by 4 bases and V by 8 bases; bases with no gene match: 10. The CDR3 covers 13 residues. The germline gives CDR1 GTSNPN, CDR2 SVGIG (reference sequence).

This chain connects TRBV2 to TRBJ1-5; D not certain. In germline, CDR1 is SNHLY, CDR2 FYNNEI. V lost 8 bases and J 1 base, leaving 12 bases between the germline ends. This CDR3 has 14 residues. CDR3 nucleotide sequence: TGTGCCAGCTCTGGAGTGAAGAGCAATCAGCCCCAGCATTTT. It is translated as CASSGVKSNQPQHF. The complete variable domain, with remaining parts taken from reference TRBV2 and TRBJ1-5, reads EPEVTQTPSHQVTQMGQEVILRCVPISNHLYFYWYRQILGQKVEFLVSFYNNEISEKSEIFDDQFSVERPDGSNFTLKIRSTKLEDSAMYFCASSGVKSNQPQHFGDGTRLSIL.

This clone showed up just a few times. This chain links TRBV5-1 with TRBJ2-7, with 11 bases matching TRBD1. The germline CDR1 and CDR2 sequences are SGHRS and YFSETQ. V was clipped by 7 bases and J by 0 bases; unmatched bases: 0. The CDR3 contains 13 residues. The CDR3 reads CASGTGGSYEQYF. The CDR3 nucleotides read TGCGCCAGCGGGACAGGGGGCTCCTACGAGCAGTACTTC.